Listed here are 4 T cell receptor beta chains from one sample, sequenced in a study of T cells after yellow fever vaccination (dated 2019 in TCRdb). Libraries were prepared through 5' RACE. TCRdb shows the sequencer as Illumina HiSeq 2500. TCRdb reprocessing: public reads trimmed at Q25 with fastp, clones called with MiXCR, in-frame beta chains kept. Identical CDR3 protein sequences are pooled into one entry, listed with their most common genes and DNA. The sample table lists hundreds of thousands of distinct CDR3 sequences, about 15% of them with a count of one. The top ten clones comprise approximately 15% of the sample. Taken with the paper, the label for treatment or condition translates to: live attenuated yellow fever vaccine strain. The source material was PBMCs, sampled about 5 days after the first yellow fever vaccination. These receptors all come from a man between 18 and 35 years old who received the YFV17D yellow fever vaccine.

The chain links TRBV5-1 to TRBJ2-6; D is undetermined. Germline values: CDR1 SGHRS, CDR2 YFSETQ. Trimming took off 9 bases at V and 0 bases at J, with 4 bases between the two ends. This CDR3 region has 12 residues. CDR3 bases: TGCGCCACCAACTCTGGGGCCAACGTCCTGACTTTC. Its protein product is CATNSGANVLTF.

The table lists this clonotype with a few counts. The chain carries TRBV29-1 and TRBJ2-2, with D perhaps matching TRBD2 (5 bases). The V gene lost 8 bases and the J gene lost 5 bases, with 21 bases spanning the gap. The CDR3 is 15 amino acids. CDR1 and CDR2 from the germline V gene are SQVTM and ANQGSEA. CDR3 amino acids: CSFQRASGLTGELFF. The CDR3 bases are TGCAGCTTCCAAAGGGCGAGCGGCTTGACCGGGGAGCTGTTTTTT.

As regards this clonotype: An end of the junction does not agree with germline; a read error may underlie this. J is TRBJ2-6 and V is TRBV20-1; the D gene is possibly TRBD1 (5 bases). The CDR3 has 14 amino acids. CDR1 DFQATT and CDR2 SNEGSKA come from the germline V gene (reference sequence). This chain's CDR3 is CSWGQASGSNVLTF. CDR3 nucleotide sequence: TGCAGTTGGGGCCAGGCCTCTGGGTCCAACGTCCTGACTTTC.

The CDR3 protein is CSARGSGAPGELFF. CDR3 coding DNA: TGCAGTGCTAGAGGGTCGGGGGCCCCCGGGGAGCTGTTTTTT. V is TRBV20-1 and J is TRBJ2-2; D possibly uses TRBD1 or TRBD2 (6 bases each). V was pared by 1 base and J by 6 bases, with 12 bases between. This CDR3 is built from 14 residues. The germline V gene has CDR1 DFQATT and CDR2 SNEGSKA (reference sequence).